Listed below are T cell receptor beta chains from one sample, sequenced in a study of shared clonotypes between healthy human individuals. Profiling relied on immunoSEQ multiplex PCR, and the TCRdb table lists in-frame clones only, not all of them. Of 2,100,000 or so clones in the sample, approximately 96% were seen once. Sequences were obtained from naive CD4+ T cells sorted from blood. The receptors were gathered from a man between 18 and 35 years old in good health. The CDR3 runs from the conserved cysteine through the conserved F or W. A D gene is named only where the DNA matches it firmly. Clone size appears in some rows only: once, few, many, or a class for an expanded clone.

>TRBV25-1|NA|NA|TRBJ2-3
TGTGCCAGCAGTGCGGGTGCAGATACGCAGTATTTT
CASSAGADTQYF
>TRBV7-6|NA|NA|TRBJ1-4
TGTGCCAGCAGCTTAGACAGGGTCAATGAAAAACTGTTTTTT
CASSLDRVNEKLFF
>TRBV12-5|TRBD2|once|TRBJ2-3
TGTGCTAGTGGTCCCCCCCGCGGGGGTGCCACAGATACGCAGTATTTT
CASGPPRGGATDTQYF
>TRBV5-4|NA|NA|TRBJ2-2
TGTGCCAGCAGCCCCGGACACCCGAACACCGGGGAGCTGTTTTTT
CASSPGHPNTGELFF
>TRBV10-2|TRBD1|NA|TRBJ1-5
TGCGCCAGCAGTGATCGGTACGTACGGACAGGCGATCAGCCCCAGCATTTT
CASSDRYVRTGDQPQHF
>TRBV15|NA|NA|TRBJ1-2
TGTGCCACCAGCAGGGACATCGTTACGGGGGGCTACACCTTC
CATSRDIVTGGYTF
>TRBV30|NA|NA|TRBJ1-2
TGTGCCTCGTTCGGGGCTGGCTACACCTTC
CASFGAGYTF
>TRBV18|TRBD2|NA|TRBJ2-7
TGTGCCAGCTCACCGGGGCTAGCGGGAGTCCGTATCGAGCAGTACTTC
CASSPGLAGVRIEQYF
>TRBV2|NA|NA|TRBJ2-5
TGTGCCAGCAGGGGGGACCTACAAGAGACCCAGTACTTC
CASRGDLQETQYF
>TRBV18|NA|NA|TRBJ1-1
TGTGCCAGCTCACCAACGGACGGGAACACTGAAGCTTTCTTT
CASSPTDGNTEAFF
>TRBV6-6|NA|NA|TRBJ2-7
TGTGCCAGCAGTTACTCAAGGGGCGAGCAGTACTTC
CASSYSRGEQYF
>TRBV7-2|NA|NA|TRBJ2-3
TGTGCCAGCAGCCCCAGAGGAGTTTCCACAGATACGCAGTATTTT
CASSPRGVSTDTQYF
>TRBV9|NA|NA|TRBJ1-1
TGTGCCAGCAGCCCCAGCATTAGGGACACTGAAGCTTTCTTT
CASSPSIRDTEAFF
>TRBV11-2|TRBD1|NA|TRBJ2-5
TGTGCCAGCAGATCCCAGACAGGGAACCGGGAGACCCAGTACTTC
CASRSQTGNRETQYF
>TRBV23-1|NA|NA|TRBJ2-7
TGCGCCAGCAGTCATTCTATCGCGCTGGGGTTCACCTACGAGCAGTACTTC
CASSHSIALGFTYEQYF
>TRBV4-1|NA|NA|TRBJ2-6
TGCGCCAGCAGCCAAGACGGGGTAGCCAACGTCCTGACTTTC
CASSQDGVANVLTF
>TRBV7-2|NA|once|TRBJ1-1
TGTGCCAGCAGCTCACCTCTTTACACTGAAGCTTTCTTT
CASSSPLYTEAFF
>TRBV2|TRBD2|NA|TRBJ2-4
TGTGCCAGTAGGACTAGCGGGGGAGAACCCCAGTACTTC
CASRTSGGEPQYF
>TRBV5-1|TRBD1|NA|TRBJ1-2
TGCGCCAGCAGCTCAACCCCGGACAGGGATGGCTACACCTTC
CASSSTPDRDGYTF
>TRBV27|TRBD1|NA|TRBJ1-2
TGTGCCAGCAGTTCCCAGGGACAGAGTGGCTACACCTTC
CASSSQGQSGYTF
>TRBV6-6|NA|NA|TRBJ2-5
TGTGCCAGCAGTTACTCGATTCTGGACTTGGAAGAGACCCAGTACTTC
CASSYSILDLEETQYF
>TRBV11-2|NA|NA|TRBJ2-6
TGTGCCGGAAGGCTCTCTGGGGCCAACGTCCTGACTTTC
CAGRLSGANVLTF
>TRBV12-5|NA|NA|TRBJ2-3
TGTGCTAGCAACCATTGGGATACGCAGTATTTT
CASNHWDTQYF
>TRBV6-5|TRBD1|once|TRBJ1-1
TGTGCCAGCAGTAGACAGGGGGCGGCTTTCTTT
CASSRQGAAFF
>TRBV4-3|NA|once|TRBJ2-1
TGCGCCAGCAGCCAGCAGGGGGGCAATGAGCAGTTCTTC
CASSQQGGNEQFF
>TRBV10-2|NA|NA|TRBJ1-4
TGCGCCAGCAGTGATGGAGTTGGAGGGGGTAGAACTAATGAAAAACTGTTTTTT
CASSDGVGGGRTNEKLFF
>TRBV19|TRBD1|NA|TRBJ2-7
TGTGCCAGTATTTATGGAACCCGGGACAGGGGCCTCTACGAGCAGTACTTC
CASIYGTRDRGLYEQYF